Below, 14 T cell receptor beta chains from the same sample are listed, as sequenced in a study of T cells in Graves' hyperthyroidism and ophthalmopathy. Amplification yielded TCR beta CDR3 regions, with RNA transcripts as the source. HTBI primers drove first-round RT-PCR of the TCR CDR3. TCRdb re-derived calls from the multiplex PCR reads in MiXCR, one entry per CDR3 protein. In the table there are hundreds of thousands of distinct CDR3 sequences, roughly 50% of which are singletons. What was sequenced was peripheral blood or thyroid tissue (not recorded which). These receptors were collected from a woman aged 18-35 years with Graves' hyperthyroidism.

About this clonotype: Since a much larger clone is just one base distant, this may be a read error. The rearrangement uses TRBV7-6 and TRBJ2-5, with 9 nucleotides matching TRBD2. CDR3 size: 16 residues. V trimming: 2 bases; J trimming: 5 bases; junction bases outside the gene matches: 9. Looked up from germline, CDR1 is SGHVS and CDR2 is FNYEAQ. The CDR3 coding sequence is TGTGCCAGCAGCTTAATTGCGGGAGGGCCGAGGGAGACCCAGTACTTC. This encodes CASSLIAGGPRETQYF. The full variable domain, in which reference TRBV7-6 and TRBJ2-5 provide the parts outside the CDR3, is GAGVSQSPRYKVTKRGQDVALRCDPISGHVSLYWYRQALGQGPEFLTYFNYEAQQDKSGLPNDRFSAERPEGSISTLTIQRTEQRDSAMYRCASSLIAGGPRETQYFGPGTRLLVL.

This clonotype was counted ten times or more. The V call is TRBV2, the J call TRBJ1-5; possible D gene TRBD1, 5 bases. The CDR3 sequence is 13 residues long. Trimming stripped 7 bases from V and 1 base from J, with 8 bases between. CDR1 is SNHLY, CDR2 FYNNEI, per germline. The CDR3 loop is CASNRGSNQPQHF. CDR3 nucleotides: TGTGCCAGCAACCGGGGCAGCAATCAGCCCCAGCATTTT.

This clonotype appeared a single time. This may arise from a read error, as a much more abundant clone is one base away. The rearrangement joins TRBV29-1 to TRBJ1-1, with a weak D call TRBD1 (6 bases). Looked up from germline, CDR1 is SQVTM and CDR2 is ANQGSEA. This CDR3 region has 13 residues. As DNA, the CDR3 is TGCAGCGCTGAAGATGAACAGGGACCTGAAGCTTTCTTT. Protein: CSAEDEQGPEAFF.

This clonotype turned up a few times. The V gene is TRBV7-2, the J gene TRBJ1-4; 7 bases fit TRBD1. The germline V gene encodes CDR1 SGHTA and CDR2 FQGNSA. Trimming took 1 base from V and 0 from J; bases not matched to a gene: 2. The CDR3 is made up of 16 amino acids. CDR3 in DNA: TGTGCCAGCAGCTTAGGGGGGACAGCAACTAATGAAAAACTGTTTTTT. Protein sequence: CASSLGGTATNEKLFF.

This clonotype was counted once. An end of the junction does not agree with germline; a read error may underlie this. This chain connects TRBV10-3 to TRBJ2-2, with 7 bases fitting TRBD1. CDR1 is ENHRY and CDR2 is SYGVKD in the germline V gene. This CDR3 has 14 amino acids. Written as DNA, the CDR3 is TGTGCCAGCAGTCCATACCAGGGGGCCGGGGAGCTGTTTTTT. It codes for CASSPYQGAGELFF.

The V and J genes are TRBV7-2 and TRBJ2-7; 8 nucleotides align to TRBD2. The DNA end is more similar to TRBJ2-1, so the J call may be wrong. CDR3 length: 15 residues. Germline values: CDR1 SGHTA, CDR2 FQGNSA. The CDR3, as DNA: TGTGCCAGCAGCTTAAGTCCGGGACTAGGGGATGAGCAGTTCTTC. Translated, it gives CASSLSPGLGDEQFF.

This rearrangement joins TRBV7-9 to TRBJ2-7, with 11 nucleotides matching TRBD2. This CDR3 spans 15 amino acids. Per the germline V gene, CDR1 is SEHNR and CDR2 is FQNEAQ (reference sequence). V dropped 0 bases and J dropped 5; count of bases not matched to a gene: 3. The CDR3 nucleotides read TGTGCCAGCAGCTTAGCGACTAGCGGGAATAACGAGCAGTACTTC. The encoded protein is CASSLATSGNNEQYF.

The rearrangement joins TRBV9 to TRBJ2-7, with D possibly being TRBD2 (6 bases). Germline V gene data show CDR1 as SGDLS and CDR2 as YYNGEE. This CDR3 is built from 15 residues. V lost 3 bases and J 0 bases, leaving 13 bases between the germline ends. CDR3 residues: CASSEGTGLSYEQYF. CDR3 DNA: TGTGCCAGCAGCGAAGGGACGGGACTCTCCTACGAGCAGTACTTC.

The V and J genes are TRBV7-9 and TRBJ1-1; 11 nucleotides align to TRBD1. CDR1 is SEHNR, CDR2 FQNEAQ, per germline (reference sequence). V trimming: 5 bases; J trimming: 4 bases; junction bases outside the gene matches: 6. The CDR3 sequence is 15 residues long. CDR3 sequence: CASSLWDRGSTEAFF. Here the CDR3 DNA reads TGTGCCAGCAGCCTATGGGACAGGGGGAGCACTGAAGCTTTCTTT.

The chain joins TRBV2 to TRBJ1-2; the D gene is possibly TRBD1 (6 bases). Trimming took 5 bases from V and 6 from J, leaving 10 bases between them. The length of the CDR3 is 12 residues. Germline CDR1 reads SNHLY; CDR2 reads FYNNEI. The CDR3 here is CASSYRGHGYTF. Here the CDR3 DNA reads TGTGCCAGCAGTTATCGGGGGCATGGCTACACCTTC.

This clonotype was counted ten times or more. The CDR3 DNA reads TGTGCCACCAGTTGGGGAACTGAAGCTTTCTTT. Its protein product is CATSWGTEAFF. The rearrangement links TRBV24-1 to TRBJ1-1; unclear D gene. The CDR3 totals 11 residues. V was clipped by 6 bases and J by 5 bases, with 6 bases between them. Germline V CDR1 and CDR2: KGHDR, SFDVKD.

The CDR3 reads CATRRASGSSNTGELFF. The DNA of the CDR3 is TGTGCCACCCGGAGAGCTAGCGGGAGTTCGAACACCGGGGAGCTGTTTTTT. The chain is built from TRBV15 and TRBJ2-2; the match to TRBD2 covers 10 bases. Germline assignment: CDR1 LNHNV and CDR2 YYDKDF (reference sequence). J gave up 0 bases and V 8 bases, and 9 bases lay outside the gene matches. This CDR3 has 17 amino acids. Using reference TRBV15 and TRBJ2-2 for the parts outside the CDR3, the full variable domain is DAMVIQNPRYQVTQFGKPVTLSCSQTLNHNVMYWYQQKSSQAPKLLFHYYDKDFNNEADTPDNFQSRRPNTSFCFLDIRSPGLGDTAMYLCATRRASGSSNTGELFFGEGSRLTVL.

The rearrangement links TRBV29-1 to TRBJ1-5, with TRBD1 matching 8 bases. There are 12 residues in the CDR3. Germline CDR1 and CDR2: SQVTM and ANQGSEA. CDR3 DNA: TGCACTGGGGGACAGGAAGGTCAGCCCCAGCATTTT. It specifies CTGGQEGQPQHF.

The chain employs TRBV7-2 and TRBJ1-2, with TRBD1 matching over 8 bases. This CDR3 has 15 residues. V was clipped by 1 base and J by 7 bases; unmatched bases: 8. The germline CDR1 and CDR2 sequences are SGHTA and FQGNSA. DNA for the CDR3: TGTGCCAGCAGCTTAGGGAACCAGGGGGCGGGTGGCTACACCTTC. It codes for CASSLGNQGAGGYTF.